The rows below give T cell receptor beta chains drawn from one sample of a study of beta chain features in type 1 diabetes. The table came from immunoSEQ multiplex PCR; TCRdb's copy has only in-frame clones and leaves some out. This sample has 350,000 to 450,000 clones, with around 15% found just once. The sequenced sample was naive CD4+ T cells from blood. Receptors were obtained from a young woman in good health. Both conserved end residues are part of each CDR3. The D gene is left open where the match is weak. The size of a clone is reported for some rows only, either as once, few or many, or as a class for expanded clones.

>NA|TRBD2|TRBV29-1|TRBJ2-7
CSVGNRRGGSSYEQYF
TGCAGCGTTGGGAATAGGCGCGGCGGGAGCTCCTACGAGCAGTACTTC
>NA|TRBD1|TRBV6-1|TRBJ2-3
CASSHRGSDTQYF
TGTGCCAGCAGCCACAGGGGGTCAGATACGCAGTATTTT
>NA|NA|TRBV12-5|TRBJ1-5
CASALVDQPQHF
TGTGCTAGTGCCCTAGTAGATCAGCCCCAGCATTTT
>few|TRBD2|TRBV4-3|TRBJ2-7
CASSQGASGRSYEQYF
TGCGCCAGCAGCCAAGGAGCTAGCGGGAGGAGCTACGAGCAGTACTTC
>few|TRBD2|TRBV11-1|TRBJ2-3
CASSLAPGLADTQYF
TGTGCCAGCAGCTTAGCTCCGGGACTAGCAGATACGCAGTATTTT
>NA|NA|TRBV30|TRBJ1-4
CAYGQKILEKLFF
TGTGCCTACGGACAGAAGATCCTTGAAAAACTGTTTTTT
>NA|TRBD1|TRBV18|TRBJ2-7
CASSPPDRVEQYF
TGTGCCAGCTCACCACCTGACAGGGTTGAGCAGTACTTC
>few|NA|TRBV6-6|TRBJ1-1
CASSYQGWFTEAFF
TGTGCCAGCAGTTACCAGGGTTGGTTTACTGAAGCTTTCTTT
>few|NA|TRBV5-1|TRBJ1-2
CASSLHGAANYGYTF
TGCGCCAGCAGCTTGCACGGAGCAGCTAACTATGGCTACACCTTC
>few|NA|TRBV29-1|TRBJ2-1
CSVEVRFNEQFF
TGCAGCGTTGAAGTCAGATTCAATGAGCAGTTCTTC
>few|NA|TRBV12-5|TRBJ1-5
CAGEGFQPQHF
TGTGCTGGAGAGGGATTTCAGCCCCAGCATTTT
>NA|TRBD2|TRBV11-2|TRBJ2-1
CASSSGLAGGAYNEQFF
TGTGCCAGCAGTTCCGGACTAGCGGGAGGAGCCTACAATGAGCAGTTCTTC
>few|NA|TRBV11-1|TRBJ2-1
CASSSINEQFF
TGTGCCAGCAGCTCCATCAATGAGCAGTTCTTC
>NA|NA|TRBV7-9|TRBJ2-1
CASSLTHRGAGAYNEQFF
TGTGCCAGCAGCTTAACCCACCGAGGAGCGGGCGCCTACAATGAGCAGTTCTTC
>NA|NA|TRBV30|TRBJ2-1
CAQNRGGSYNEQFF
TGTGCCCAGAATAGGGGGGGCTCCTACAATGAGCAGTTCTTC
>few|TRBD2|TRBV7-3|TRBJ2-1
CASSPAGEGRNEQFF
TGTGCCAGCAGCCCAGCGGGAGAGGGGAGGAATGAGCAGTTCTTC
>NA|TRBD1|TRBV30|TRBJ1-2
CAWSALTGVSNYGYTF
TGTGCCTGGAGTGCCCTTACAGGGGTTTCTAACTATGGCTACACCTTC
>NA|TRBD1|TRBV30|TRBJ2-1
CAWSPFRGQRNNEQFF
TGTGCCTGGAGTCCGTTTCGGGGACAGCGCAACAATGAGCAGTTCTTC
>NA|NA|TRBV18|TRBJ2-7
CASSPPTAPGSYEQYF
TGTGCCAGCTCACCACCTACAGCCCCCGGCTCCTACGAGCAGTACTTC
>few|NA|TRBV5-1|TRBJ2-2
CASSLYFGRSGELFF
TGCGCCAGCAGCTTGTATTTTGGGCGATCCGGGGAGCTGTTTTTT
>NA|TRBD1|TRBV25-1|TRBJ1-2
CASSVYEGAGYGYTF
TGTGCCAGCAGTGTGTATGAGGGGGCCGGCTATGGCTACACCTTC
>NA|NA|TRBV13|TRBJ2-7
CASSTLRESYEQYF
TGTGCCAGCAGCACCCTTCGTGAGAGCTACGAGCAGTACTTC
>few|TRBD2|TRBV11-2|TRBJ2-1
CASSLGLAGGNEQFF
TGTGCCAGCAGCTTAGGGCTAGCGGGAGGCAATGAGCAGTTCTTC
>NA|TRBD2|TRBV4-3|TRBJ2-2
CASSLGRALKAGTGELFF
TGCGCCAGCAGCCTCGGGAGGGCTCTTAAGGCGGGGACCGGGGAGCTGTTTTTT
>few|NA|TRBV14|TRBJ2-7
CASSPSSYEQYF
TGTGCCAGCAGCCCGAGCTCCTACGAGCAGTACTTC
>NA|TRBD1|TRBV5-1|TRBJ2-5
CASSLEGTGEKTQYF
TGCGCCAGCAGCTTGGAGGGGACAGGGGAGAAGACCCAGTACTTC
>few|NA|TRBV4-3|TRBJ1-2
CASSHRNRDGYTF
TGCGCCAGCAGCCATAGAAACAGGGATGGCTACACCTTC
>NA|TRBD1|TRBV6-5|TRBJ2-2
CATTGTGLRKGLFF
TGTGCCACTACCGGGACAGGACTTCGCAAGGGGCTGTTTTTT
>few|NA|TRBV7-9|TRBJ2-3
CASSLARHLLGDTQYF
TGTGCCAGCAGCTTAGCCAGACATTTGCTCGGAGATACGCAGTATTTT
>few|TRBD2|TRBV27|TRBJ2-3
CASSLLEREAQYF
TGTGCCAGCAGTTTACTCGAGCGGGAGGCGCAGTATTTT
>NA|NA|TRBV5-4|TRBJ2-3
CASSLASTDTQYF
TGTGCCAGCAGCTTGGCCTCCACAGATACGCAGTATTTT
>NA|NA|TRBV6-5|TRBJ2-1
CASSYSNLLAYNEQFF
TGTGCCAGCAGTTACTCGAATCTACTAGCCTACAATGAGCAGTTCTTC